A selection of T cell receptor beta chains follows, all from one sample in a study of graft-versus-host responses after intestinal transplantation. Here immunoSEQ multiplex PCR was the method, and the copy in TCRdb shows in-frame clones only, minus some. The sample carries roughly 99,000 clones, 92% recorded once. These TCRs' antigens remain unknown. The starting material was unstimulated CD8+ T cells sorted from spleen or lymph node cells, obtained before transplant. These TCRs come from a human donor who was the organ donor for an intestinal transplant. CDR3s include the opening cysteine and the closing phenylalanine or tryptophan. Each record gives: D gene, V gene, J gene, clone size, CDR3 DNA, CDR3 protein. The D gene is left open where the match is weak. Clone size is given for some rows only: seen once, a few or many times, or a class if the clone is expanded.

>TRBD1|TRBV15|TRBJ1-2|-
TGTGCCACCAGCGAATCAGGGGGGCTAGCTAACTATGGCTACACCTTC
CATSESGGLANYGYTF
>TRBD2|TRBV13|TRBJ2-1|-
TGTGCCAGCAGCCACGGACTAGCGGGTTACAATGAGCAGTTCTTC
CASSHGLAGYNEQFF
>TRBD2|TRBV7-6|TRBJ2-1|once
TGTGCCAGCAGCTTGCTAGGGCTAGCGGGAGAGAAGGGTGAGCAGTTCTTC
CASSLLGLAGEKGEQFF
>-|TRBV6-1|TRBJ2-7|-
TGTGCCAGCAGTGCCTGGCAGGGGCCCGAGCAGTACTTC
CASSAWQGPEQYF
>TRBD1|TRBV10-3|TRBJ2-7|-
TGTGCCATCAGTGATCCGGGACAGGGGGCTTCGGAGCAGTACTTC
CAISDPGQGASEQYF
>TRBD1|TRBV5-1|TRBJ2-7|-
TGCGCCAGCAGCTTGGGACAGGGGTACTACGAGCAGTACTTC
CASSLGQGYYEQYF
>-|TRBV4-2|TRBJ1-2|-
TGTGCCAGCAGCCAAGAGGATAGCAGCTCCTTCTATGGCTACACCTTC
CASSQEDSSSFYGYTF
>-|TRBV6-5|TRBJ1-2|-
TGTGCCAGCAGTTTCCGAGGCCTTTCCACTTATGGCTACACCTTC
CASSFRGLSTYGYTF
>-|TRBV29-1|TRBJ1-1|-
TGCAGCGTTGATAAACAGGTCGAAGCTTTCTTT
CSVDKQVEAFF
>-|TRBV4-1|TRBJ1-1|few
TGCGCCAGCAGCCAAACAGGGCCGAACACTGAAGCTTTCTTT
CASSQTGPNTEAFF
>TRBD2|TRBV6-1|TRBJ2-7|-
TGTGCCATCCTGCGGGAGGTTCACTACGAGCAGTACTTC
CAILREVHYEQYF
>-|TRBV7-9|TRBJ1-3|-
TGTGCCAGCAGCAGTTCACTGGGAAACACCATATATTTT
CASSSSLGNTIYF
>TRBD2|TRBV5-1|TRBJ2-1|-
TGCGCCAGCAGCTTGGCAATGGGACTAGATTCCCACAATGAGCAGTTCTTC
CASSLAMGLDSHNEQFF
>TRBD1|TRBV19|TRBJ1-2|-
TGTGCCAGTACCGACGGGACAGGGGGAGGCTACACCTTC
CASTDGTGGGYTF
>-|TRBV28|TRBJ2-2|-
TGTGCCAGCAGCCGCGGGGAGCTGTTTTTT
CASSRGELFF
>-|TRBV29-1|TRBJ1-1|once
TGCAGCGTCCAGGGAAACACTGAAGCTTTCTTT
CSVQGNTEAFF
>TRBD2|TRBV9|TRBJ2-5|-
TGTGCCAGCAGCGTAGGGCCCACAGCTAGCGGTGGGGAGACCCAGTACTTC
CASSVGPTASGGETQYF
>TRBD1|TRBV10-2|TRBJ1-4|-
TGCGCCAGCAGTGAGCCGGGACAGGGGAGTGAAAAACTGTTTTTT
CASSEPGQGSEKLFF
>TRBD2|TRBV7-9|TRBJ2-1|-
TGTGCCAGCAGCTTTACCGGGACTAGCGGGTCCGCCAGGTTCAATGAGCAGTTCTTC
CASSFTGTSGSARFNEQFF
>-|TRBV19|TRBJ1-1|-
TGTGCCAGTAGTATAGATCCCTATTTGAACACTGAAGCTTTCTTT
CASSIDPYLNTEAFF
>TRBD2|TRBV2|TRBJ2-1|-
TGTGCCAGCAGTAGACTAGCTGCACCAAACAATGAGCAGTTCTTC
CASSRLAAPNNEQFF
>TRBD2|TRBV5-1|TRBJ2-7|once
TGCGCCAGCAGCTTGGGGGGTTTTGTAGCGGGAGAGTACGAGCAGTACTTC
CASSLGGFVAGEYEQYF
>TRBD2|TRBV5-6|TRBJ2-3|-
TGTGCCAGCATCGAACTAGCGGGGGCCACAGATACGCAGTATTTT
CASIELAGATDTQYF
>-|TRBV30|TRBJ1-2|-
TGTGCCTGGTTCCCTGGGGGGGGGTGGTATGGCTACACCTTC
CAWFPGGGWYGYTF
>-|TRBV7-8|TRBJ2-1|-
TGTGCCAGCAGCTTATCCGCGGGGTCCTCCTACAATGAGCAGTTCTTC
CASSLSAGSSYNEQFF
>-|TRBV29-1|TRBJ2-1|-
TGCAGCGTTGAGGGTGGGAGCACTGAGCAGTTCTTC
CSVEGGSTEQFF
>-|TRBV7-9|TRBJ2-3|-
TGTGCCAGCAGCCCCTCAGCAGATACGCAGTATTTT
CASSPSADTQYF